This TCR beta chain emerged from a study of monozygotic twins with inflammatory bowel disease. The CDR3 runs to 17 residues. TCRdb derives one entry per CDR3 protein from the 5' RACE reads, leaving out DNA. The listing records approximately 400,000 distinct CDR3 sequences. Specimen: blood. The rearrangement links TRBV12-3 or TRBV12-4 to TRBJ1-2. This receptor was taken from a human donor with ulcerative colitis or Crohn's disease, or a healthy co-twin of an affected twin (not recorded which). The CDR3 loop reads CASSLGGSSSAVYGYTF.